The rows below give T cell receptor beta chains drawn from one sample of a study of T cells after yellow fever vaccination. TCRdb ran MiXCR on the 5' RACE reads and lists one entry per CDR3 protein. The sample comprises 300,000 to 400,000 distinct CDR3 sequences, roughly a tenth of which are singletons, and about 3.3% rests with the top ten. This specimen was CD4+ T cells sorted from PBMCs, taken 45 days after the yellow fever booster vaccination. The receptors come from a man younger than 30 who received the YFV17D yellow fever vaccine. Both conserved end residues are trimmed from each CDR3.

v_gene,j_gene,len,CDR3aa
TRBV20-1,TRBJ2-7,14,SARRGDRAPSYEQY
TRBV2,TRBJ1-1,10,ASSYMGTEAF
TRBV5-1,TRBJ2-7,14,ASSLEPGGLYYEQY
TRBV7-2,TRBJ1-2,12,ASSLVGGDYGYT
TRBV6-6,TRBJ1-5,12,ASSYRTHSQPQH
TRBV12-3/TRBV12-4,TRBJ1-3,13,ASSPGQSSGNTIY
TRBV12-3/TRBV12-4,TRBJ2-6,13,ASSIREGGANVLT
TRBV4-2,TRBJ1-5,17,ASSPPAGDKQRGNQPQH
TRBV15,TRBJ1-6,13,ATSRERDGNSPLH
TRBV7-2,TRBJ2-1,13,ASSLEGQKYNEQF
TRBV7-2,TRBJ2-3,14,ASSQLLAGGGDTQY
TRBV24-1,TRBJ2-3,14,ATSKPTGTGGDTQY
TRBV19,TRBJ2-5,12,ASSERGVGETQY
TRBV7-9,TRBJ2-2,12,ASSFLDNTGELF
TRBV10-3,TRBJ2-5,12,AISESEGGETQY
TRBV5-1,TRBJ2-5,13,ASSLLTGEGETQY
TRBV19,TRBJ1-1,12,ASRSTGTGFEAF
TRBV7-2,TRBJ2-6,13,ASSLYPERANVLT
TRBV29-1,TRBJ2-1,11,SAAVRPDNEQF
TRBV18,TRBJ2-7,12,ASSPSGTGSEQY
TRBV19,TRBJ1-1,13,ASSRPDRGNTEAF
TRBV12-3/TRBV12-4,TRBJ1-5,12,ASGPGQAHQPQH
TRBV6-2/TRBV6-3,TRBJ1-1,14,ASSYVEGFSGTEAF
TRBV29-1,TRBJ1-3,12,SVLFETAGNTIY
TRBV6-6,TRBJ1-2,13,ASSTSGTGGLGYT
TRBV11-3,TRBJ2-7,15,ASSLEGRGRYSYEQY
TRBV10-3,TRBJ2-1,11,AISPTSGGEQF